This T cell receptor beta chain derives from a study of beta chain features in type 1 diabetes. For the study at large: All of the samples together had over 90 million sorted cells examined. Study results and limitations: Diminished insertions and augmented deletions at VDJ junctions characterized type 1 diabetes patients. Compared with healthy donors, patients appeared to share more similar naive, central memory and regulatory TCRB repertoires.

Via the markers CD45RO/CCR7/CD25/CD127/CD95/CD27, stem cell-like memory, regulatory, central memory and naive CD4+ cells were sorted. As for this clone: Its antigen is currently unknown.

TCRB transcripts that were expressed got sequenced, as all of the isolated RNA had been reverse transcribed. The assay was immunoSEQ multiplex PCR, and TCRdb's table has in-frame clones only and misses some. This sample has approximately 250,000 clones, with roughly 15% found just once. CDR1 is LNHDA, CDR2 SQIVND, per germline (reference sequence). The CDR3 extends over 13 amino acids. Trimming left V 6 bases short and J 3 bases short, with 9 bases between. Sequenced: naive CD4+ T cells from blood. This receptor was identified in a woman between 40 and 55 years old in good health. The gene calls are TRBV19 and TRBJ1-5, with a possible D match to TRBD1 (5 bases). CDR3 protein: CASRRQYNQPQHF. The CDR3 nucleotides are TGTGCCAGTAGGCGACAGTACAATCAGCCCCAGCATTTT.